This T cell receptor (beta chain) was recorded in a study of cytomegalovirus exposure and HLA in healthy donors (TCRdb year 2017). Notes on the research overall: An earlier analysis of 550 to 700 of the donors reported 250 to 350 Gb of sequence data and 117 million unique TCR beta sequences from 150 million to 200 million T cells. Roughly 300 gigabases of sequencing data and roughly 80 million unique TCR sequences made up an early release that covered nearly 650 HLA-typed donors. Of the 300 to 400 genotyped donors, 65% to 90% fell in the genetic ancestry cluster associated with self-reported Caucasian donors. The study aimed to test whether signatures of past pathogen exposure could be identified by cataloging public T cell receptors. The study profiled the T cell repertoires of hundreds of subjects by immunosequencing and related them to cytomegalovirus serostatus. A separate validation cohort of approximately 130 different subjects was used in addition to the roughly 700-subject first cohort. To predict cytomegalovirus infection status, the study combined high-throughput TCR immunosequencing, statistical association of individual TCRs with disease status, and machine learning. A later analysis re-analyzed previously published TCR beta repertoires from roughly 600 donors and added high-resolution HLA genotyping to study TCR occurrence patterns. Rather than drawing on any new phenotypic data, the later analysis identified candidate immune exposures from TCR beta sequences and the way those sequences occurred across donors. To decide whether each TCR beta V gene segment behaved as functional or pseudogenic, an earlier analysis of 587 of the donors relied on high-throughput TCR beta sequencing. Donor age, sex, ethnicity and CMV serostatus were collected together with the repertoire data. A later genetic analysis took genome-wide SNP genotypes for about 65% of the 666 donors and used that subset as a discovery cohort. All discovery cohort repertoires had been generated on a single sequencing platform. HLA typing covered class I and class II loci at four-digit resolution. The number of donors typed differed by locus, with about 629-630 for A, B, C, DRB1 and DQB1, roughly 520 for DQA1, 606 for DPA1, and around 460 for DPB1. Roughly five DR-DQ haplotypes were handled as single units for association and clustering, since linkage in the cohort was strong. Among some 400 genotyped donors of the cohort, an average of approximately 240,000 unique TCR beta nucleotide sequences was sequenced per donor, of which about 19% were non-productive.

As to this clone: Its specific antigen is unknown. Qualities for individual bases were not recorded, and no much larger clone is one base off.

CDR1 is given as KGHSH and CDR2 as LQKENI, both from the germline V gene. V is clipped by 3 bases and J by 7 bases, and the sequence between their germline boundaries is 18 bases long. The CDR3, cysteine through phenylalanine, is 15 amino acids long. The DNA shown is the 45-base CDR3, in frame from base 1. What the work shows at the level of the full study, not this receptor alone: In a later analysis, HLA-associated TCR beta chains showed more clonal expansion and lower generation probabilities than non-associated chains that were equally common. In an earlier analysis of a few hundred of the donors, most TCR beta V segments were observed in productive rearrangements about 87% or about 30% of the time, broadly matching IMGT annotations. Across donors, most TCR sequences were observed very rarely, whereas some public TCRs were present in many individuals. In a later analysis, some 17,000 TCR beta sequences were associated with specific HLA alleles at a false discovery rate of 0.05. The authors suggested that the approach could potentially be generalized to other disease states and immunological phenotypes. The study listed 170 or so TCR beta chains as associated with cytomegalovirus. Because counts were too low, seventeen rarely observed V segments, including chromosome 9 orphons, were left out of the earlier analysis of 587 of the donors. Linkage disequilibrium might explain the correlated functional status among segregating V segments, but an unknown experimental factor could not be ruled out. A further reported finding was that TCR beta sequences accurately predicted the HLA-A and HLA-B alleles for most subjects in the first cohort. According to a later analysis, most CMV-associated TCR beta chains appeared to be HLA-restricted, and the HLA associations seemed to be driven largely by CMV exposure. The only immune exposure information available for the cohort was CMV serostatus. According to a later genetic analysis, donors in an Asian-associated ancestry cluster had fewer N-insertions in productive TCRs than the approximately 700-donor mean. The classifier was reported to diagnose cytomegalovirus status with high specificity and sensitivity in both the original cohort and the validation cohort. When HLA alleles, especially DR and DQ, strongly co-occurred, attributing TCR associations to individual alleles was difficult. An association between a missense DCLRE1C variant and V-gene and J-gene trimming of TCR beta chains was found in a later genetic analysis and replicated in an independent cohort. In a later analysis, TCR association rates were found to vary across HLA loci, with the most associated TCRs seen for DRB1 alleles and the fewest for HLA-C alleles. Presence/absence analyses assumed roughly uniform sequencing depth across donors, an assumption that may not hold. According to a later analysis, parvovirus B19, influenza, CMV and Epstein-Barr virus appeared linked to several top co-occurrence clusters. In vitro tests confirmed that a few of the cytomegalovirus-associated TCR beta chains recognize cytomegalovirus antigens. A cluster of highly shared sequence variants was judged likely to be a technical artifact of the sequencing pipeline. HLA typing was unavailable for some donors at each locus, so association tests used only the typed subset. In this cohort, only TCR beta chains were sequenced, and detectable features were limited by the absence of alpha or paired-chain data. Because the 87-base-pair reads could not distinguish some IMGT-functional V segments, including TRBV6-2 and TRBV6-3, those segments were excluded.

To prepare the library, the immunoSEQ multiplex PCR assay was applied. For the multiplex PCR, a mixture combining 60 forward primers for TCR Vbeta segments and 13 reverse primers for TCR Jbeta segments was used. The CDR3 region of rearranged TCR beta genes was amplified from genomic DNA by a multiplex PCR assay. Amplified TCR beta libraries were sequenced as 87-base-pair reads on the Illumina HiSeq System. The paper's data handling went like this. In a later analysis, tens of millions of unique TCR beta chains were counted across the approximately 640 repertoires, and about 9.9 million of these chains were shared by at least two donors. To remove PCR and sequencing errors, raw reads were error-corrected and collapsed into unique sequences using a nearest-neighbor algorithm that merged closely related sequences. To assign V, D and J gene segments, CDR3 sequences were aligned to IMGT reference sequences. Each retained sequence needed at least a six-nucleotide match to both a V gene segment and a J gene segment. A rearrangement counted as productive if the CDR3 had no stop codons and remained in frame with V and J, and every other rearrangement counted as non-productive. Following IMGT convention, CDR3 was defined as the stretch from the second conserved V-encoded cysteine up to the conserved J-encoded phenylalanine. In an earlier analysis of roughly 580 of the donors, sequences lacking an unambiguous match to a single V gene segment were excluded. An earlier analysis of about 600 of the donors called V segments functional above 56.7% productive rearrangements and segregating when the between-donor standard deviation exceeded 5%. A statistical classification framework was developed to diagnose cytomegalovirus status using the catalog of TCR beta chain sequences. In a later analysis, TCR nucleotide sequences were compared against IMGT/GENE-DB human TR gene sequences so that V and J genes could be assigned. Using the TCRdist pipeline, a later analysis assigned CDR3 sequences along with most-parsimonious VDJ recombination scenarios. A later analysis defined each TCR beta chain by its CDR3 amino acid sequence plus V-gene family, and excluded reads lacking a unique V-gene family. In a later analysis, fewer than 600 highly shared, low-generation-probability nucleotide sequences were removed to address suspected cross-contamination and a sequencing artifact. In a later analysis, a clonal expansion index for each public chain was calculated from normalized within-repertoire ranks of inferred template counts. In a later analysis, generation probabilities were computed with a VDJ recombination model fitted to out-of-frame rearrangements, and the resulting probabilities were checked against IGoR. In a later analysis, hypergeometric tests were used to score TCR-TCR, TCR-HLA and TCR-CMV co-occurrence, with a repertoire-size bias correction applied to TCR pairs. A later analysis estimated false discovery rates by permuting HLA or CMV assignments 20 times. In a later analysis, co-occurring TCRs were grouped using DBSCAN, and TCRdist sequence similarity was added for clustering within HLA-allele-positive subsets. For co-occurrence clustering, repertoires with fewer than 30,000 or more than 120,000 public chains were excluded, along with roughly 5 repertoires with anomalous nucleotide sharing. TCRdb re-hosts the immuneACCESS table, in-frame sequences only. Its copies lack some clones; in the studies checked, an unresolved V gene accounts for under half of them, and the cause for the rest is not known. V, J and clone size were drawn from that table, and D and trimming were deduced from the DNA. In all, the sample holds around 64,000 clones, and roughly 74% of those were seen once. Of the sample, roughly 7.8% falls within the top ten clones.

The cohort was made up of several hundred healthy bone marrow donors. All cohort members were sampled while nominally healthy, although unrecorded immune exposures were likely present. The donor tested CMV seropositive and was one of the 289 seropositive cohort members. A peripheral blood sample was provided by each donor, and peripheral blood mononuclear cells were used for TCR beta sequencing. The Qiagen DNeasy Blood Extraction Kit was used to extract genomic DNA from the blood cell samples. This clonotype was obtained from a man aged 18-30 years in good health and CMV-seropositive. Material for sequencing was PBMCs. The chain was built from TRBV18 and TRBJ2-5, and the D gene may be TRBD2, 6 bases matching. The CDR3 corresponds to CASSPSRATEGTQYF. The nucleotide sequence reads TGTGCCAGCTCACCTTCTCGGGCCACGGAGGGGACCCAGTACTTC.